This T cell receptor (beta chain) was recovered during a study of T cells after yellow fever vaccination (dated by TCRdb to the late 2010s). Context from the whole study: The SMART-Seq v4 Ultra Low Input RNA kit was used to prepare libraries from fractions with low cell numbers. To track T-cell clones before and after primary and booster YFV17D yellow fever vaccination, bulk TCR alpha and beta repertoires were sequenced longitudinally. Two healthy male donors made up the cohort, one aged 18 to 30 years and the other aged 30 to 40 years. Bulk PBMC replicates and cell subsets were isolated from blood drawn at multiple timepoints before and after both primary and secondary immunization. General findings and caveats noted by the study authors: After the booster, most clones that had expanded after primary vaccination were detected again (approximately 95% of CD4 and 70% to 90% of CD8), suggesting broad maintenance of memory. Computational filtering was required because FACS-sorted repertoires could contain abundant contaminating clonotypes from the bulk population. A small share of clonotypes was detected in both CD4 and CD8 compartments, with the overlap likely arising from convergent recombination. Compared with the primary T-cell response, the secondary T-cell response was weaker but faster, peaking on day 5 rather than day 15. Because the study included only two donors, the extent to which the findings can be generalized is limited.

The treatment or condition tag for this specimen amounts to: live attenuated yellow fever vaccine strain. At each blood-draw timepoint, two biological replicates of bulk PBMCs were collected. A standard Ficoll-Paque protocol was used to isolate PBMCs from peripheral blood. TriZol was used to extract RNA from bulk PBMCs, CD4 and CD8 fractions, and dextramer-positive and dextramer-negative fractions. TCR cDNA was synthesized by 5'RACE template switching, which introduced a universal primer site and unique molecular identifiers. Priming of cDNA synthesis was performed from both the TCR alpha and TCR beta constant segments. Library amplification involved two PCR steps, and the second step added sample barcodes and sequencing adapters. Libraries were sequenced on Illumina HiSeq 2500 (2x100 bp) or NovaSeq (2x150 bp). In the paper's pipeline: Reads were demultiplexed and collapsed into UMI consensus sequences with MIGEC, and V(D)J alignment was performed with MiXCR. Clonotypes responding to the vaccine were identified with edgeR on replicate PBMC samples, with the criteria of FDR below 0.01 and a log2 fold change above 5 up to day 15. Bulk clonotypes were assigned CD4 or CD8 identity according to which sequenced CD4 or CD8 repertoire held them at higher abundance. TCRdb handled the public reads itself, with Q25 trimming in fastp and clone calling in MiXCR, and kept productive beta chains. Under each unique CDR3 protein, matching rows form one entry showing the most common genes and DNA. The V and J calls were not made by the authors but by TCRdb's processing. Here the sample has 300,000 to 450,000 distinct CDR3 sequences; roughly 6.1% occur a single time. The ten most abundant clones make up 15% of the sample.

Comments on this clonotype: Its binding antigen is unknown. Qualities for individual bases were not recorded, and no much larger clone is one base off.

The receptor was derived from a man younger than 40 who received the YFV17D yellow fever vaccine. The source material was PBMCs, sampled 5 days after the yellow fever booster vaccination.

In nucleotide form, the sequence is TGCGCCAGCAGCTTGGTCGGGGGGAGAATTCAAGAGACCCAGTACTTC. Translated, this is CASSLVGGRIQETQYF. Rearrangement joined TRBV5-1 to TRBJ2-5, with 7 bases aligning to TRBD2. As encoded in the germline V gene, CDR1 is SGHRS while CDR2 is YFSETQ. Ends trimmed: V by 0 bases, J by 2 bases; bases unmatched to a gene: 7. The CDR3 holds 16 amino acids from the cysteine to the phenylalanine. Of all the DNA, just the CDR3 is kept, 48 bases in frame from base 1. When the CDR3 is completed using the reference TRBV5-1 and TRBJ2-5 genes on either side, the full variable domain is KAGVTQTPRYLIKTRGQQVTLSCSPISGHRSVSWYQQTPGQGLQFLFEYFSETQRNKGNFPGRFSGRQFSNSRSEMNVSTLELGDSALYLCASSLVGGRIQETQYFGPGTRLLVL.